The clone carrying this TCR beta chain was counted a few times. This record comes from a study of T cells in localized non-small cell lung cancer. Here immunoSEQ multiplex PCR was the method, and the copy in TCRdb shows in-frame clones only, minus some. The data show 70,000 to 90,000 clones, more than 70% seen once. The CDR3 runs to 12 residues. Germline values: CDR1 LNHDA, CDR2 SQIVND (reference sequence). V lost 3 bases and J 5 bases, leaving 5 bases between the germline ends. The material was peripheral blood, obtained before any cancer treatment. The TCR comes from a female donor over 55 with stage I lung adenocarcinoma. This chain joins TRBV19 and TRBJ1-5, with no clear D. The CDR3 is CASSMGDQPQHF. CDR3 DNA: TGTGCCAGTAGTATGGGAGATCAGCCCCAGCATTTT.